This is a list of T cell receptor beta chains from one sample in a study of T cells in Graves' hyperthyroidism and ophthalmopathy. TCRdb itself ran the multiplex PCR reads through MiXCR, one entry per CDR3 protein. The sample includes about 480,000 distinct CDR3 sequences, roughly an eighth of them seen just once. The specimen sequenced was blood. The receptors shown here come from a woman between 18 and 29 years old with Graves' hyperthyroidism. CDR3s include the opening cysteine and the closing phenylalanine or tryptophan. Fields, in order: V gene, J gene, clone size, D gene, CDR3 protein, CDR3 DNA. A D gene is named only where the DNA matches it firmly. Rows give clone size only sometimes, using once, few, many, or a class for an expanded clone.

>TRBV12-3/TRBV12-4|TRBJ1-4|many|TRBD1
CASSGAGTENEKLFF
TGTGCCAGCAGCGGAGCCGGGACAGAAAATGAAAAACTGTTTTTT
>TRBV19|TRBJ1-1|many|TRBD1
CASSPRTGGVDTEAFF
TGTGCCAGTAGTCCCCGGACAGGGGGCGTCGACACTGAAGCTTTCTTT
>TRBV7-2|TRBJ1-1|.|.
CASSRQTGNTGAFF
TGTGCCAGCAGCCGACAGACGGGGAACACTGGAGCTTTCTTT
>TRBV25-1|TRBJ2-1|many|TRBD1
CASSDRDRYGNEQFF
TGTGCCAGCAGTGACCGGGACAGGTATGGGAATGAGCAGTTCTTC
>TRBV20-1|TRBJ2-1|many|.
CSARETARHLTYNEQFF
TGCAGTGCTAGAGAGACTGCCCGCCACCTTACCTACAATGAGCAGTTCTTC
>TRBV7-3|TRBJ2-5|many|.
CASSPGGRVEETQYF
TGTGCCAGCAGCCCCGGGGGCAGGGTAGAAGAGACCCAGTACTTC
>TRBV5-1|TRBJ1-1|many|.
CASSRSGGPNLNTEAFF
TGCGCCAGCAGCCGGTCCGGGGGCCCAAACCTGAACACTGAAGCTTTCTTT
>TRBV18|TRBJ2-2|many|.
CASSLPTRNTGELFF
TGTGCCAGCTCCCTCCCGACTCGTAACACCGGGGAGCTGTTTTTT
>TRBV20-1|TRBJ2-3|many|.
CSAQPGSDTQYF
TGCAGTGCGCAGCCAGGGTCAGATACGCAGTATTTT
>TRBV4-1|TRBJ1-5|.|.
CASSQGRGGNNQPQHF
TGCGCCAGCAGCCAAGGGAGGGGGGGGAACAATCAGCCCCAGCATTTT
>TRBV3-1|TRBJ2-2|few|TRBD1
CASSLPGQGGTGELFF
TGTGCCAGCAGCCTACCGGGACAGGGGGGAACCGGGGAGCTGTTTTTT
>TRBV7-6|TRBJ1-5|.|.
CASSSGPGRNNQPQHF
TGTGCCAGCAGCTCCGGTCCGGGACGGAACAATCAGCCCCAGCATTTT
>TRBV6-1|TRBJ1-5|.|.
CATQNRDGSVYSNQPQHF
TGTGCCACACAAAATAGGGACGGCTCCGTATATAGCAATCAGCCCCAGCATTTT
>TRBV11-3|TRBJ2-7|.|TRBD1
CASSQYKTGMWEQYF
TGTGCCAGCAGCCAATATAAGACAGGGATGTGGGAGCAGTACTTC
>TRBV30|TRBJ1-2|many|TRBD1
CAWSEQGAGGYTF
TGTGCCTGGAGTGAACAGGGGGCTGGCGGCTACACCTTC
>TRBV20-1|TRBJ1-5|few|.
CSARDPGHRNQPQHF
TGCAGTGCTAGAGATCCGGGACATCGAAATCAGCCCCAGCATTTT
>TRBV7-3|TRBJ1-1|few|.
CASSLTKQQNTEAFF
TGTGCCAGCAGCTTAACAAAGCAGCAGAACACTGAAGCTTTCTTT
>TRBV20-1|TRBJ2-1|many|TRBD2
CSARDGLAGVVEQFF
TGCAGTGCTAGAGATGGGCTAGCGGGAGTTGTGGAGCAGTTCTTC
>TRBV3-1|TRBJ2-3|many|TRBD1
CASSLQGAGTDTQYF
TGTGCCAGCAGCCTCCAGGGGGCGGGCACAGATACGCAGTATTTT
>TRBV2|TRBJ2-3|many|.
CASSPTPGTDTQYF
TGTGCCAGCAGCCCAACCCCGGGCACAGATACGCAGTATTTT
>TRBV30|TRBJ2-1|many|TRBD2
CAWSGTSSYNEQFF
TGTGCCTGGAGTGGGACTAGCTCCTACAATGAGCAGTTCTTC
>TRBV6-1|TRBJ2-4|.|.
CASSESVWALAAKNIQYF
TGTGCCAGCAGTGAATCGGTGTGGGCCTTAGCGGCCAAAAACATTCAGTACTTC
>TRBV14|TRBJ2-1|many|TRBD2
CASRGLAGAGEQFF
TGTGCCAGCAGAGGACTAGCGGGGGCCGGTGAGCAGTTCTTC
>TRBV28|TRBJ2-2|few|.
CASSPQMNTGELFF
TGTGCCAGCAGTCCCCAGATGAACACCGGGGAGCTGTTTTTT
>TRBV7-9|TRBJ2-1|many|TRBD2
CASSSHSGRPNEQFF
TGTGCCAGCAGCTCCCATAGCGGGAGGCCCAATGAGCAGTTCTTC
>TRBV11-3|TRBJ2-3|many|TRBD1
CASSPGQGPTFDTQYF
TGTGCCAGCAGCCCGGGACAGGGCCCTACCTTCGATACGCAGTATTTT
>TRBV29-1|TRBJ2-7|many|.
CSAADRLSPYEQYF
TGCAGCGCAGCGGACCGCTTGAGCCCCTACGAGCAGTACTTC
>TRBV12-5|TRBJ2-1|many|TRBD2
CASGLRLAAHNEQFF
TGTGCTAGTGGTTTGCGACTAGCGGCCCACAATGAGCAGTTCTTC
>TRBV25-1|TRBJ2-1|few|TRBD2
CASSETSGITTYNEQFF
TGTGCCAGCTCGGAGACTAGCGGGATAACGACCTACAATGAGCAGTTCTTC
>TRBV20-1|TRBJ2-1|.|TRBD2
CSADGLAGGEQFF
TGCAGTGCTGACGGACTAGCGGGAGGTGAGCAGTTCTTC
>TRBV3-1|TRBJ1-2|many|TRBD1
CASSQDLAGGFYGYTF
TGTGCCAGCAGCCAAGATCTAGCAGGGGGCTTCTATGGCTACACCTTC
>TRBV20-1|TRBJ1-6|many|.
CSAAPGTTVSPLHF
TGCAGTGCTGCACCCGGGACTACCGTTTCACCCCTCCACTTT
>TRBV5-1|TRBJ2-1|.|TRBD2
CASSLVAGGSDEQFF
TGCGCCAGCAGCTTGGTAGCGGGAGGGTCTGATGAGCAGTTCTTC
>TRBV10-2|TRBJ2-1|few|TRBD2
CASSRLAGGDEQFF
TGCGCCAGCAGTCGACTAGCGGGAGGGGATGAGCAGTTCTTC
>TRBV5-6|TRBJ2-3|many|.
CASSLRGSSTDTQYF
TGTGCCAGCAGCTTGAGGGGATCTAGCACAGATACGCAGTATTTT
>TRBV6-1|TRBJ2-7|few|.
CASRPGIHYEQYF
TGTGCCAGCAGGCCCGGGATCCACTACGAGCAGTACTTC
>TRBV6-1|TRBJ2-7|.|.
CASSFQAFSYEQYF
TGTGCCAGCAGCTTTCAGGCCTTCTCCTACGAGCAGTACTTC
>TRBV11-3|TRBJ1-2|many|TRBD1
CASSNRQGQFYTF
TGTGCCAGCAGCAACCGACAGGGACAGTTCTACACCTTC
>TRBV9|TRBJ2-1|few|.
CASSVVRGSYNEQFF
TGTGCCAGCAGCGTAGTAAGGGGTTCCTACAATGAGCAGTTCTTC
>TRBV12-3/TRBV12-4|TRBJ2-4|many|TRBD2
CASSPQRELGKNIQYF
TGTGCCAGCAGTCCCCAGCGGGAGCTTGGCAAAAACATTCAGTACTTC
>TRBV20-1|TRBJ2-1|many|TRBD2
CSARDSAGAFNEQFF
TGCAGTGCTAGAGATTCGGCGGGAGCTTTCAATGAGCAGTTCTTC
>TRBV7-3|TRBJ1-2|many|.
CASSLPGYGYTF
TGTGCCAGCAGCTTACCGGGGTACGGCTACACCTTC
>TRBV24-1|TRBJ1-2|many|.
CATAQGFDGYTF
TGTGCCACCGCACAGGGATTCGATGGCTACACCTTC
>TRBV5-1|TRBJ1-4|many|TRBD1
CASSPGQGHEKLFF
TGCGCCAGCAGCCCCGGACAGGGGCATGAAAAACTGTTTTTT
>TRBV6-1|TRBJ1-2|many|.
CASTEKGLGYGYTF
TGTGCCAGCACCGAGAAAGGGTTGGGCTATGGCTACACCTTC
>TRBV11-2|TRBJ2-3|many|.
CASSLGRYTDTQYF
TGTGCCAGCAGCTTGGGTCGGTACACAGATACGCAGTATTTT
>TRBV3-1|TRBJ2-1|many|.
CASSQGGGGLLLHPQFF
TGTGCCAGCAGCCAAGGGGGCGGCGGTCTACTCCTCCACCCCCAGTTCTTC
>TRBV25-1|TRBJ1-1|few|.
CASSDWGAHTEAFF
TGTGCCAGCAGTGACTGGGGGGCGCACACTGAAGCTTTCTTT
>TRBV27|TRBJ2-3|few|.
CASSLSGWATQYF
TGTGCCAGCAGTTTATCCGGTTGGGCTACGCAGTATTTT
>TRBV7-3|TRBJ1-2|few|.
CASSSNNAHGVGGYTF
TGTGCCAGCAGCTCGAATAACGCCCACGGAGTGGGTGGCTACACCTTC
>TRBV3-1|TRBJ2-2|many|TRBD1
CASRYGTGLVAGELFF
TGTGCCAGCAGATACGGGACAGGATTGGTAGCCGGGGAGCTGTTTTTT